The clone carrying this T cell receptor beta chain was counted between two and nine times. The antigen is unknown. This specimen belongs to a study of T cells in Graves' hyperthyroidism and ophthalmopathy. Points from the study as a whole: From stable hyperthyroidism, ophthalmopathy was set apart by a 13 V-J model.

Participants, patients aged 18 to 65, had newly diagnosed hyperthyroidism with a duration under 2 months. RNA transcripts served as the template for amplifying TCR beta CDR3 regions. Researchers ran a first-round RT-PCR on the TCR CDR3 using the HTBI primer set. TCRdb fed the multiplex PCR reads into MiXCR, producing one record per CDR3 protein. The repertoire holds under 350,000 distinct CDR3 sequences, over 20% seen once, with 50% in the top ten. V shed 3 bases, J shed 6 bases, and the junction held 8 bases outside the gene matches. The CDR3 is made up of 17 amino acids. CDR1 and CDR2 (germline): MDHEN, SYDVKM.

This sequence joins TRBV28 and TRBJ2-3; 14 positions match TRBD2. The origin of this receptor is a woman in her 50s with Graves' hyperthyroidism. Sequenced input: blood. CDR3 nucleotides: TGTGCCAGCAGTTTCTCGGGACTAGCGGGAGTTAAGGATACGCAGTATTTT. This sequence encodes CASSFSGLAGVKDTQYF. Combining the CDR3 with reference TRBV28 and TRBJ2-3 gives the whole variable domain DVKVTQSSRYLVKRTGEKVFLECVQDMDHENMFWYRQDPGLGLRLIYFSYDVKMKEKGDIPEGYSVSREKKERFSLILESASTNQTSMYLCASSFSGLAGVKDTQYFGPGTRLTVL.